These 21 T cell receptor beta chains came from one sample sequenced in a study of glioma-infiltrating T cells. Amplification of TCR alpha and beta CDR3 regions from RNA used iRepertoire nested multiplex PCR. In TCRdb, the multiplex PCR reads were re-called with MiXCR into one record per CDR3 protein. The sample lists under 50,000 distinct CDR3 sequences, about 22% occurring once. The sample taken for sequencing was glioma tissue, nonneoplastic brain tissue, or PBMCs (not recorded which). The receptors originated from a human donor with low-grade glioma or glioblastoma, undergoing nonglioma brain surgery, or in good health (not recorded which).

This clonotype is categorized as medium-sized (0.01 to 0.1%). The genes are TRBV27 and TRBJ2-2; the D is unclear. Germline V gene lookup returns CDR1 MNHEY and CDR2 SMNVEV (reference sequence). V shed 0 bases and J shed 1 base, with 6 bases lying between them. This CDR3 contains 15 residues. The CDR3 sequence: CASSLSTGNTGELFF. The DNA for the CDR3 is TGTGCCAGCAGTTTATCTACGGGGAACACCGGGGAGCTGTTTTTT.

Notes on this clonotype: A much bigger clone sits one base away, suggesting this may be a read error. V gene TRBV10-3 combines with J gene TRBJ2-7; D is undetermined. Trimming took off 3 bases at V and 0 bases at J, with 6 bases between the two ends. There are 13 residues in the CDR3. Germline assignment: CDR1 ENHRY and CDR2 SYGVKD. The CDR3 DNA sequence: TGTGCCATCAGTGACAGTAACTCCTACGAGCAGTACTTC. Protein product: CAISDSNSYEQYF.

This clonotype was recorded many times. The chain recombines TRBV6-2 or TRBV6-3 with TRBJ2-3, with D possibly being TRBD1 (6 bases). The V gene lost 0 bases and the J gene lost 5 bases, with 9 bases spanning the gap. The germline gives CDR1 MNHEY, CDR2 SVGEGT. CDR3 length equals 14 residues. This chain's CDR3 is CASSYSDRGDTQYF. CDR3 in DNA: TGTGCCAGCAGTTACTCGGACAGAGGAGATACGCAGTATTTT.

In regard to this clonotype: The junction differs from germline at one of its ends, possibly a read error. The rearrangement uses TRBV18 and TRBJ2-5; no firm D call. Germline loops: CDR1 KGHSH, CDR2 LQKENI. The CDR3 covers 13 residues. Here the CDR3 DNA reads TGTGCCGGCTCTTCGCCCGGTCGTGAGACCCAGTACTTC. Amino acid sequence: CAGSSPGRETQYF.

This clonotype appeared many times. This rearrangement joins TRBV29-1 to TRBJ2-5; no clear D. Trimming took off 0 bases at V and 7 bases at J, with 12 bases between the two ends. Germline V gene sequence: CDR1 SQVTM, CDR2 ANQGSEA. The length of the CDR3 is 13 residues. Here the CDR3 DNA reads TGCAGCGTTGAAGAAGATCGCCCCGGGACCCAGTACTTC. This encodes CSVEEDRPGTQYF.

This clonotype was counted many times. The chain couples TRBV20-1 to TRBJ2-1, with 7 bases matching TRBD2. With V trimmed by 3 bases and J by 6 bases, 2 bases remained unmatched. The CDR3 totals 12 residues. CDR1 DFQATT and CDR2 SNEGSKA come from the germline V gene (reference sequence). CDR3 sequence reads: CSARGGSNEQFF. In nucleotides, the CDR3 is TGCAGTGCTAGGGGAGGGAGCAATGAGCAGTTCTTC.

This clonotype occurred many times. This chain joins TRBV7-2 and TRBJ2-5, with D unclear. CDR1 SGHTA and CDR2 FQGNSA come from the germline V gene. Trimming cost V 2 bases and J 3 bases, with 7 bases left between them. The CDR3 loop spans 13 amino acids. DNA of the CDR3: TGTGCCAGCAGCTTAAATCGGGAAGAGACCCAGTACTTC. It codes for CASSLNREETQYF.

Ten or more counts support this clonotype. The V call is TRBV6-2 or TRBV6-3, the J call TRBJ1-1; D is possibly TRBD1 (6 bases). The CDR3 extends over 14 amino acids. Germline CDR1 is MNHEY and CDR2 is SVGEGT. Deletions cut 8 bases from V and 4 bases from J, with 17 bases between. CDR3 loop: CASQYTGRFTEAFF. The CDR3 region has the DNA TGTGCCAGCCAATACACAGGGCGCTTCACTGAAGCTTTCTTT.

Points on this clonotype: Because it lacks the conserved phenylalanine or tryptophan at the end, this CDR3 is likely a read error. This sequence joins TRBV29-1 and TRBJ2-5; D call uncertain. This CDR3 is 12 amino acids long. Germline V gene data show CDR1 as SQVTM and CDR2 as ANQGSEA. V lost 2 bases and J 3 bases, leaving 7 bases between the germline ends. The DNA of the CDR3 is TGCAGCGTTGAAAGGACGGAAGAGACCCAGTACCTC. This translates into CSVERTEETQYL.

The chain carries TRBV29-1 and TRBJ1-1; no clear D. CDR1 SQVTM and CDR2 ANQGSEA come from the germline V gene. CDR3 length: 14 residues. V dropped 4 bases and J dropped 2 bases, with 14 bases sitting between them. The CDR3 region has the DNA TGCAGCGTTGTAAGGACGTCCATTAACACTGAAGCTTTCTTT. This codes for CSVVRTSINTEAFF.

This clonotype has at least ten counts. The V call is TRBV4-3, the J call TRBJ2-7; tentatively, D is TRBD1 (6 bases). CDR1 and CDR2 (germline): LGHNA, YSLEER. With 0 bases removed from V and 1 base from J, the gap between germline ends came to 7 bases. CDR3 length equals 14 residues. The CDR3 DNA reads TGCGCCAGCAGCCAAGATGACAGGTCCTACGAGCAGTACTTC. Protein product: CASSQDDRSYEQYF.

This chain connects TRBV5-1 to TRBJ1-4; D is unresolved. From germline, CDR1 is SGHRS and CDR2 YFSETQ. The CDR3 has 16 residues. The V and J ends lost 3 bases and 7 bases respectively, with 19 bases between them. This CDR3 reads CASSWAGPTSGEKLFF. The CDR3 coding sequence is TGCGCCAGCAGCTGGGCCGGGCCCACGAGTGGTGAAAAACTGTTTTTT. The variable domain in full, completed from reference TRBV5-1 and TRBJ1-4, reads KAGVTQTPRYLIKTRGQQVTLSCSPISGHRSVSWYQQTPGQGLQFLFEYFSETQRNKGNFPGRFSGRQFSNSRSEMNVSTLELGDSALYLCASSWAGPTSGEKLFFGSGTQLSVL.

This clonotype was picked up many times. This chain connects TRBV18 to TRBJ2-1, with TRBD1 matching over 9 bases. This CDR3 is built from 15 residues. CDR1 and CDR2 (germline): KGHSH, LQKENI. J was trimmed by 4 bases and V by 3 bases; bases with no gene match: 4. CDR3 residues: CASSPTGTGYNEQFF. The CDR3 DNA reads TGTGCCAGCTCACCGACCGGGACAGGGTACAATGAGCAGTTCTTC.

This clonotype has ten or more counts. V usage is TRBV24-1 and J usage is TRBJ1-1; a possible D gene is TRBD1 (5 bases). Per the germline V gene, CDR1 is KGHDR and CDR2 is SFDVKD. Trimming left V 9 bases short and J 10 bases short, with 20 bases between. This CDR3 comprises 13 residues. The CDR3 DNA is TGTGCCACCCCCCGGCCGCGACAGTCTCGAGCTTTCTTT. Translated: CATPRPRQSRAFF.

This clonotype was seen a single time. A much larger clone differs from this one at a single base, so this may be a read error. The chain carries TRBV2 and TRBJ1-5; D gene ambiguous. CDR1 and CDR2 (germline): SNHLY, FYNNEI. The CDR3 spans 15 residues. This chain's CDR3 is CASSSQVHSNRPQHF. As DNA, the CDR3 is TGTGCCAGCAGTTCGCAGGTTCATAGCAATCGGCCCCAGCATTTT.

This CDR3 is CASSLDPADVAQYF. The CDR3 DNA is TGTGCCAGCAGCTTAGACCCGGCTGATGTAGCGCAGTATTTT. The rearrangement links TRBV11-3 to TRBJ2-3; D unclear. The CDR3 extends over 14 amino acids. With 0 bases removed from V and 10 bases from J, the gap between germline ends came to 14 bases. Per the germline V gene, CDR1 is SGHNT and CDR2 is YENEEA.

DNA of the CDR3: TGTGCCAGCTCACCACCGGGGAATAAGCAGTTCTTC. It specifies CASSPPGNKQFF. The chain joins TRBV6-2 or TRBV6-3 to TRBJ2-1; a weak D match, TRBD2 (5 bases). CDR3 length: 12 residues. Trimming removed 8 bases from V and 11 bases from J, with 16 bases in between. Germline CDR1 reads MNHEY; CDR2 reads SVGEGT.

Concerning this clonotype itself: The junction differs from germline at one of its ends, possibly a read error. The CDR3 nucleotides read TGTGCCAGCAGTTCCCAGGGAGGAGAGACCCAGCACTTC. Residues: CASSSQGGETQHF. The chain joins TRBV27 to TRBJ2-5; a weak D match, TRBD2 (6 bases). Per germline, CDR1 MNHEY and CDR2 SMNVEV (reference sequence). The CDR3 extends over 13 amino acids.

This clonotype has a count of ten or more. V and J are TRBV28 and TRBJ2-4; possibly TRBD2 for D (6 bases). Germline V CDR1 and CDR2: MDHEN, SYDVKM. CDR3 length equals 16 residues. The germline V and J ends were trimmed by 5 bases and 1 base, with 15 bases remaining between them. The CDR3 DNA reads TGTGCCAGCAGTCCCAGGCGGGGCCTGGCCAAAAACATTCAGTACTTC. Translating gives CASSPRRGLAKNIQYF.

V is TRBV29-1 and J is TRBJ2-3; D not resolved. CDR1 and CDR2 from the germline V gene are SQVTM and ANQGSEA. The CDR3 length is 13 residues. V lost 7 bases to trimming and J lost 0 bases, with 11 bases between them. CDR3 DNA sequence: TGCAGCGGAACCGCGACTAGCACAGATACGCAGTATTTT. Residues: CSGTATSTDTQYF.

This clonotype was observed many times. The CDR3 region is CASSYTGSGNTIYF. The DNA for the CDR3 is TGTGCCAGCAGTTACACAGGGTCAGGAAACACCATATATTTT. The chain uses TRBV6-6 and TRBJ1-3; tentatively, D is TRBD1 (6 bases). The CDR3 covers 14 residues. V gave up 2 bases and J gave up 4 bases, with 9 bases separating them. CDR1 and CDR2 from the germline V gene are MNHNY and SVGAGI (reference sequence).